This entry lists 15 T cell receptor beta chains sequenced from one sample in a study of T cell responses to AZD1222 COVID-19 vaccine. This table comes from immunoSEQ multiplex PCR, and its TCRdb copy is limited to in-frame clones, with some not included. The table shows 100,000 to 150,000 clones, with around 87% occurring only once. The specimen comprised peripheral blood, sampled on day 0 of AZD1222 vaccination. These receptors were taken from an adult in good health.

The chain carries TRBV11-3 and TRBJ2-2, with D uncertain. Looked up from germline, CDR1 is SGHNT and CDR2 is YENEEA. V lost 2 bases and J 8 bases, leaving 3 bases between the germline ends. The CDR3 is 11 amino acids. This CDR3 is CASSLRGELFF. CDR3 nucleotides: TGTGCCAGCAGCTTAAGGGGGGAGCTGTTTTTT.

This chain connects TRBV6-1 to TRBJ1-2; no firm D call. From germline, CDR1 is MNHNS and CDR2 SASEGT. The V end was cut by 1 base, the J end by 0 bases, with 9 bases between. There are 15 residues in the CDR3. DNA for the CDR3: TGTGCCAGCAGTGAAGAGGCAGCCCCTAACTATGGCTACACCTTC. Encoded protein: CASSEEAAPNYGYTF.

J is TRBJ1-5 and V is TRBV27, with D uncertain. CDR1 MNHEY and CDR2 SMNVEV come from the germline V gene (reference sequence). V was pared by 7 bases and J by 7 bases, with 23 bases between. This CDR3 is 16 amino acids long. The CDR3 sequence: CASMEIGLGLSQPQHF. The CDR3 DNA is TGTGCCAGCATGGAGATCGGGCTAGGGCTTTCGCAGCCCCAGCATTTT.

The chain is built from TRBV5-1 and TRBJ2-7; possibly TRBD1 for D (5 bases). Germline V gene data show CDR1 as SGHRS and CDR2 as YFSETQ. This CDR3 region has 14 residues. Trimming removed 2 bases from V and 5 bases from J, with 14 bases in between. The CDR3: CASSFATIRDEQYF. CDR3 DNA sequence: TGCGCCAGCAGCTTTGCTACCATCAGGGACGAGCAGTACTTC.

The rearrangement links TRBV11-2 to TRBJ1-2; D may be TRBD1 (5 bases). Looked up from germline, CDR1 is SGHAT and CDR2 is FQNNGV. This CDR3 has 14 amino acids. Trimming took 4 bases from V and 8 from J, leaving 17 bases between them. CDR3 amino acids: CASSSLLGVEGYTF. CDR3 nucleotide sequence: TGTGCCAGCAGCTCTTTGCTGGGGGTTGAGGGCTACACCTTC.

V and J are TRBV5-1 and TRBJ2-2; D perhaps matches TRBD1 (6 bases). The germline gives CDR1 SGHRS, CDR2 YFSETQ. The CDR3 consists of 16 residues. V was trimmed by 5 bases and J by 1 base, leaving 15 bases between them. The CDR3 is CASRPPGHGNTGELFF. The CDR3 coding sequence is TGCGCCAGCAGACCTCCGGGACACGGGAACACCGGGGAGCTGTTTTTT.

This clone was observed a single time. This chain links TRBV19 with TRBJ2-1, with a weak D call TRBD1 (5 bases). The CDR3 length is 11 residues. Trimming left V 5 bases short and J 8 bases short, with 7 bases between. Germline V lookup: CDR1 LNHDA, CDR2 SQIVND (reference sequence). CDR3 in DNA: TGTGCCAGTAGTGGGGCAGATGAGCAGTTCTTC. Protein sequence: CASSGADEQFF.

This chain connects TRBV6-2 or TRBV6-3 to TRBJ2-7, with 8 bases identical to TRBD1. The length of the CDR3 is 14 residues. V lost 5 bases to trimming and J lost 3 bases; unmatched junction nucleotides: 6. In germline, CDR1 is MNHEY, CDR2 SVGEGT. The DNA of the CDR3 is TGTGCCAGCAGTCTCAGGGGGCCCTTCTACGAGCAGTACTTC. The encoded protein is CASSLRGPFYEQYF.

The chain links TRBV5-1 to TRBJ2-3, with 8 positions matching TRBD2. The CDR3 loop spans 16 amino acids. The V gene end was trimmed by 2 bases and the J gene end by 2 bases; junction bases not matched to a gene: 7. The germline V gene encodes CDR1 SGHRS and CDR2 YFSETQ. CDR3 nucleotide sequence: TGCGCCAGCAGCTTTAATAGCGGGAATCCCACAGATACGCAGTATTTT. Translating it yields CASSFNSGNPTDTQYF. Full variable domain (missing parts from reference TRBV5-1 and TRBJ2-3): KAGVTQTPRYLIKTRGQQVTLSCSPISGHRSVSWYQQTPGQGLQFLFEYFSETQRNKGNFPGRFSGRQFSNSRSEMNVSTLELGDSALYLCASSFNSGNPTDTQYFGPGTRLTVL.

The chain couples TRBV6-5 to TRBJ1-1; D gene ambiguous. The CDR3 loop spans 15 amino acids. Germline loops: CDR1 MNHEY, CDR2 SVGAGI. Trimming stripped 2 bases from V and 6 bases from J, with 16 bases between. DNA of the CDR3: TGTGCCAGCAGTTACCCCGGGTCCTCGGGCTCTGAAGCTTTCTTT. Amino acid sequence: CASSYPGSSGSEAFF.

The chain is built from TRBV9 and TRBJ1-4, with 8 bases that match TRBD1. The junction had 8 bases not matched to a gene; V was cut back by 4 bases and J by 6 bases. Germline-derived CDR1 and CDR2 are SGDLS and YYNGEE. This CDR3 has 15 residues. The CDR3 region has the DNA TGTGCCAGCAGCCTAGGGCAGGGGGCATATGAAAAACTGTTTTTT. It specifies CASSLGQGAYEKLFF.

The chain couples TRBV10-3 to TRBJ2-3; D is ambiguous. This CDR3 is 14 amino acids long. In germline, CDR1 is ENHRY, CDR2 SYGVKD. The ends were cut back, 9 bases at V and 1 base at J, with 14 bases in the middle. The CDR3, as DNA: TGTGCCATATCACGGCAAAGTCGCACAGATACGCAGTATTTT. Translated, it gives CAISRQSRTDTQYF.

This clone was detected once. This chain joins TRBV28 and TRBJ2-1, with D possibly TRBD2 on 6 matching bases. The germline CDR1 and CDR2 sequences are MDHEN and SYDVKM. This CDR3 comprises 13 residues. V was cut by 5 bases and J by 9 bases, with 14 bases left in between. The CDR3 is CASSRGGPGEQFF. The CDR3 DNA is TGTGCCAGCAGTCGTGGAGGGCCGGGTGAGCAGTTCTTC.

This chain connects TRBV30 to TRBJ2-2, with D possibly matching TRBD1 (6 bases). Germline V lookup: CDR1 GTSNPN, CDR2 SVGIG (reference sequence). Trimming stripped 0 bases from V and 5 bases from J, with 19 bases between. There are 17 residues in the CDR3. CDR3 nucleotides: TGTGCCTGGAGTGTAAACAGGGTCGTCGGGGAGACCGGGGAGCTGTTTTTT. Its protein product is CAWSVNRVVGETGELFF.

V and J are TRBV5-1 and TRBJ2-3; 7 bases are shared with TRBD2. Germline CDR1 and CDR2: SGHRS and YFSETQ. With V trimmed by 1 base and J by 2 bases, 7 bases remained unmatched. This CDR3 has 16 residues. DNA of the CDR3: TGCGCCAGCAGCTTGTTATCAGCGGGGCCCACAGATACGCAGTATTTT. This encodes CASSLLSAGPTDTQYF. The variable domain in full, with the rest retrieved from reference TRBV5-1 and TRBJ2-3, is KAGVTQTPRYLIKTRGQQVTLSCSPISGHRSVSWYQQTPGQGLQFLFEYFSETQRNKGNFPGRFSGRQFSNSRSEMNVSTLELGDSALYLCASSLLSAGPTDTQYFGPGTRLTVL.